The sequence of this T cell receptor (beta chain) was determined in a study of blood T cell repertoires in COVID-19. Study-wide background: Researchers got acute and convalescent COVID-19 samples from the United States, Italy and Spain. In each case, the material was cDNA or gDNA derived from T cells, B-cell-depleted T cells, or PBMCs.

The method was immunoSEQ multiplex PCR; TCRdb's version includes in-frame clones alone and lacks a portion of them. This table has fewer than 250,000 clones, roughly 80% appearing once. CDR1 and CDR2 (germline): GTSNPN, SVGIG (reference sequence). The CDR3 extends over 15 amino acids. J gave up 6 bases and V 0 bases, and 4 bases lay outside the gene matches. Specimen: peripheral blood. The V call is TRBV30, the J call TRBJ2-1; 11 nucleotides agree with TRBD2. This sequence was found in a middle-aged woman with active or convalescent COVID-19. The CDR3 protein is CAWSVLAGEGNEQFF. Here the CDR3 DNA reads TGTGCCTGGAGTGTACTAGCGGGAGAGGGCAATGAGCAGTTCTTC.